This TCR beta chain derives from a study of blood T cell repertoires in COVID-19. The V end was cut by 0 bases, the J end by 5 bases, with 8 bases between. Germline V gives CDR1 SGHKS, CDR2 YYEKEE (reference sequence). This CDR3 comprises 13 residues. Original methodology: Reference gene primer amplification in the assay estimated nucleated cell counts. This table comes from immunoSEQ multiplex PCR, and its TCRdb copy is limited to in-frame clones, with some not included. Clone size and the V and J calls come from that table; the DNA yielded D and trimming. Here the sample spans approximately 230,000 clones, around 86% being singletons.

The chain links TRBV5-5 to TRBJ1-1; D unclear. The sample was peripheral blood. The sequence was obtained from a man aged 30 to 39 who had recovered from COVID-19. The DNA for the CDR3 is TGTGCCAGCAGCTTGGGGGGAGTGACTGAAGCTTTCTTT. This translates into CASSLGGVTEAFF.